Below, one TCR beta chain is given with its context. The method was immunoSEQ multiplex PCR; TCRdb's version includes in-frame clones alone and lacks a portion of them. Of over 85,000 clones listed, 82% are singletons. The data were taken from a study of radiation and T cells in renal cell carcinoma. The ends were cut back, 6 bases at V and 0 bases at J, with 13 bases in the middle. From germline, CDR1 is MNHNY and CDR2 SVGAGI (reference sequence). CDR3 length equals 15 residues. Time point of the sample: baseline pretreatment blood. Treatment reported: 15 Gy SBRT to primary tumor, nephrectomy 4 weeks later.

The receptor was isolated from a man aged 55 to 70 with renal cell carcinoma. The sequenced sample was blood, obtained from a patient whose treatment included radiotherapy and nephrectomy. V usage is TRBV6-6 and J usage is TRBJ2-3, with a possible D match to TRBD2 (6 bases). CDR3 amino acids: CASSLPGDSTDTQYF. For the CDR3, the DNA is TGTGCCAGCAGCCTGCCGGGAGACAGCACAGATACGCAGTATTTT.